This T cell receptor beta chain was sequenced in a study of human T cells and chemical hapten exposure. Per germline, CDR1 SQVTM and CDR2 ANQGSEA. V shed 1 base and J shed 7 bases, with 11 bases lying between them. This CDR3 region has 13 residues. Single cDNA molecules in the library carried unique molecular identifiers attached during preparation. TCRdb used MiXCR to reprocess the RACE reads, holding one entry per CDR3 protein. Found here are tens of thousands of distinct CDR3 sequences, about 6.6% of them singletons; the top ten hold about 1.5%. In its sample, this clonotype was seen a few times. Time point reported: patch test 2, 6 weeks after DPC sensitization. Treatment described: therapeutic diphenylcyclopropenone sensitization with weekly scalp DPC. Whole blood, unfractionated, served as the material for total RNA extraction.

Material: whole blood, obtained in connection with sensitization to the hapten diphenylcyclopropenone (DPC). The rearrangement links TRBV29-1 to TRBJ1-5; tentatively, D is TRBD1 (5 bases). This TCR was sampled from a young woman with alopecia areata. Some clones in this sample may be carry-over from other donors' samples. The DNA of the CDR3 is TGCAGCGTTGAAGGACACGAGGGGCAGCCCCAGCATTTT. It encodes CSVEGHEGQPQHF.